The next 12 T cell receptor beta chains were all read from a single sample in a study of T-cell memory formation after mild COVID-19 (dated by TCRdb to the early 2020s). Receptor libraries were prepared by 5' RACE. Sequencing relied on an Illumina NovaSeq 6000. The raw public data were reprocessed by TCRdb itself: fastp quality trimming at Q25, MiXCR clonotype calling, in-frame beta chains only. Each entry is one CDR3 protein sequence, shown with its most common DNA and genes. This sample lists under 600,000 distinct CDR3 sequences; less than 25% were detected once. Of the sample, 7% to 9% falls within the top ten clones. Specimen: PBMCs or a T cell subset sorted from them (not recorded which). Receptors were obtained from an adult woman who had mild COVID-19 (a few samples of this study predate the infection). The sample titles of this study are shuffled in the database, so cell type and time point are left out; the donor was told from shared clones.

The chain uses TRBV7-3 and TRBJ2-3; 10 positions match TRBD2. This CDR3 region has 15 residues. J was trimmed by 3 bases and V by 5 bases; bases with no gene match: 5. The germline CDR1 and CDR2 sequences are SGHTA and FQGTGA. Here the CDR3 DNA reads TGTGCCAGCAGCATGAGCGGGGGGGCAACAGATACGCAGTATTTT. This encodes CASSMSGGATDTQYF.

This clonotype was found a few times. The rearrangement links TRBV5-1 to TRBJ2-7; weak D call: TRBD1 (5 bases). This CDR3 has 14 amino acids. Germline V gene data show CDR1 as SGHRS and CDR2 as YFSETQ. Trimming stripped 4 bases from V and 4 bases from J, with 15 bases between. CDR3 sequence reads: CASSQGQSQYEQYF. The CDR3 DNA sequence: TGCGCCAGCAGCCAAGGACAAAGTCAATACGAGCAGTACTTC.

The rearrangement links TRBV20-1 to TRBJ2-6; D not resolved. The ends were cut back, 3 bases at V and 1 base at J, with 7 bases in the middle. Germline loops: CDR1 DFQATT, CDR2 SNEGSKA (reference sequence). This CDR3 has 14 residues. The CDR3 sequence: CSASMGSGANVLTF. In DNA, the CDR3 is TGCAGTGCTAGTATGGGGTCTGGGGCCAACGTCCTGACTTTC.

V usage is TRBV20-1 and J usage is TRBJ2-3; TRBD2 matches 11 bases. V lost 6 bases and J lost 1; bases outside the gene matches: 3. The CDR3 runs to 14 residues. Germline CDR1 is DFQATT and CDR2 is SNEGSKA (reference sequence). The CDR3 is CSAPGLAGTDTQYF. CDR3 nucleotides: TGCAGTGCCCCGGGACTAGCGGGCACAGATACGCAGTATTTT.

This clonotype was recorded a few times. The chain has TRBV4-1 and TRBJ2-3; 9 nucleotides line up with TRBD2. Trimming took 6 bases from V and 2 from J; bases not matched to a gene: 6. The CDR3 is 15 amino acids. CDR1 and CDR2 (germline): MGHRA, YSYEKL. CDR3 region: CASSLLAGYTDTQYF. The CDR3 DNA reads TGCGCCAGCAGTTTGCTAGCGGGGTACACAGATACGCAGTATTTT.

V and J are TRBV7-2 and TRBJ1-5; 7 positions agree with TRBD1. The germline V gene encodes CDR1 SGHTA and CDR2 FQGNSA. The length of the CDR3 is 17 residues. V lost 1 base to trimming and J lost 0 bases; unmatched junction nucleotides: 6. CDR3 sequence: CASSLDPGTVSNQPQHF. The CDR3 nucleotides read TGTGCCAGCAGCTTAGACCCCGGGACAGTTAGCAATCAGCCCCAGCATTTT.

In its sample, this clonotype was seen a few times. The chain joins TRBV5-6 to TRBJ1-1, with D tentatively TRBD1 (6 bases). The germline V and J ends were trimmed by 0 bases and 2 bases, with 11 bases remaining between them. Looked up from germline, CDR1 is SGHDT and CDR2 is YYEEEE. The CDR3 sequence is 15 residues long. The CDR3 nucleotides read TGTGCCAGCAGCTTGGTCTCCAGGGGAAACACTGAAGCTTTCTTT. Translation gives CASSLVSRGNTEAFF.

This clonotype was counted ten times or more. The chain combines TRBV27 with TRBJ1-4; no clear D. Deletions cut 6 bases from V and 10 bases from J, with 18 bases between. Germline CDR1 reads MNHEY; CDR2 reads SMNVEV (reference sequence). CDR3 length equals 14 residues. DNA for the CDR3: TGTGCCAGCAGACCGACCGGGGATATGGGAAAACTGTTTTTT. Its translation: CASRPTGDMGKLFF.

This clonotype was observed a handful of times. This chain connects TRBV30 to TRBJ2-3; D is uncertain. The CDR3 is 13 amino acids. With 1 base removed from V and 2 bases from J, the gap between germline ends came to 7 bases. CDR1 is GTSNPN, CDR2 SVGIG, per germline (reference sequence). The CDR3 is CAWSEGYTDTQYF. The CDR3 DNA reads as TGTGCCTGGAGTGAGGGCTACACAGATACGCAGTATTTT.

This clonotype was detected a few times. This rearrangement joins TRBV24-1 to TRBJ2-3; 7 nucleotides align to TRBD1. The trim removed 1 base at V and 0 bases at J, leaving 9 bases unmatched. The CDR3 is made up of 18 amino acids. The germline V gene has CDR1 KGHDR and CDR2 SFDVKD. DNA of the CDR3: TGTGCCACCAGTGATTTAGACGCGACAGGGCCTAGCACAGATACGCAGTATTTT. It codes for CATSDLDATGPSTDTQYF.

This clonotype occurred a few times. Here the CDR3 omits its conserved ending phenylalanine or tryptophan, so a read error is the likely source. Because the CDR3's place on the DNA is in doubt, the DNA is left out and the CDR3 is given as listed by TCRdb. The chain combines TRBV4-1 with TRBJ2-1; whether TRBD2, the table's D call, matches the DNA was not checked. The V gene's germline CDR1 is MGHRA and CDR2 YSYEKL. Termini included, the CDR3 measures 15 amino acids. The CDR3 loop reads CASSQDLASGKIGPL.

This clonotype was observed a few times. The chain links TRBV7-8 to TRBJ2-3, with D maybe TRBD2 (6 bases). The length of the CDR3 is 15 residues. Germline loops: CDR1 SGHVS, CDR2 FQNEAQ. Trimming took 5 bases from V and 4 from J, leaving 16 bases between them. CDR3 amino acids: CASSAQRVGADTQYF. In DNA, the CDR3 is TGTGCCAGCAGCGCCCAGCGGGTCGGGGCAGATACGCAGTATTTT.